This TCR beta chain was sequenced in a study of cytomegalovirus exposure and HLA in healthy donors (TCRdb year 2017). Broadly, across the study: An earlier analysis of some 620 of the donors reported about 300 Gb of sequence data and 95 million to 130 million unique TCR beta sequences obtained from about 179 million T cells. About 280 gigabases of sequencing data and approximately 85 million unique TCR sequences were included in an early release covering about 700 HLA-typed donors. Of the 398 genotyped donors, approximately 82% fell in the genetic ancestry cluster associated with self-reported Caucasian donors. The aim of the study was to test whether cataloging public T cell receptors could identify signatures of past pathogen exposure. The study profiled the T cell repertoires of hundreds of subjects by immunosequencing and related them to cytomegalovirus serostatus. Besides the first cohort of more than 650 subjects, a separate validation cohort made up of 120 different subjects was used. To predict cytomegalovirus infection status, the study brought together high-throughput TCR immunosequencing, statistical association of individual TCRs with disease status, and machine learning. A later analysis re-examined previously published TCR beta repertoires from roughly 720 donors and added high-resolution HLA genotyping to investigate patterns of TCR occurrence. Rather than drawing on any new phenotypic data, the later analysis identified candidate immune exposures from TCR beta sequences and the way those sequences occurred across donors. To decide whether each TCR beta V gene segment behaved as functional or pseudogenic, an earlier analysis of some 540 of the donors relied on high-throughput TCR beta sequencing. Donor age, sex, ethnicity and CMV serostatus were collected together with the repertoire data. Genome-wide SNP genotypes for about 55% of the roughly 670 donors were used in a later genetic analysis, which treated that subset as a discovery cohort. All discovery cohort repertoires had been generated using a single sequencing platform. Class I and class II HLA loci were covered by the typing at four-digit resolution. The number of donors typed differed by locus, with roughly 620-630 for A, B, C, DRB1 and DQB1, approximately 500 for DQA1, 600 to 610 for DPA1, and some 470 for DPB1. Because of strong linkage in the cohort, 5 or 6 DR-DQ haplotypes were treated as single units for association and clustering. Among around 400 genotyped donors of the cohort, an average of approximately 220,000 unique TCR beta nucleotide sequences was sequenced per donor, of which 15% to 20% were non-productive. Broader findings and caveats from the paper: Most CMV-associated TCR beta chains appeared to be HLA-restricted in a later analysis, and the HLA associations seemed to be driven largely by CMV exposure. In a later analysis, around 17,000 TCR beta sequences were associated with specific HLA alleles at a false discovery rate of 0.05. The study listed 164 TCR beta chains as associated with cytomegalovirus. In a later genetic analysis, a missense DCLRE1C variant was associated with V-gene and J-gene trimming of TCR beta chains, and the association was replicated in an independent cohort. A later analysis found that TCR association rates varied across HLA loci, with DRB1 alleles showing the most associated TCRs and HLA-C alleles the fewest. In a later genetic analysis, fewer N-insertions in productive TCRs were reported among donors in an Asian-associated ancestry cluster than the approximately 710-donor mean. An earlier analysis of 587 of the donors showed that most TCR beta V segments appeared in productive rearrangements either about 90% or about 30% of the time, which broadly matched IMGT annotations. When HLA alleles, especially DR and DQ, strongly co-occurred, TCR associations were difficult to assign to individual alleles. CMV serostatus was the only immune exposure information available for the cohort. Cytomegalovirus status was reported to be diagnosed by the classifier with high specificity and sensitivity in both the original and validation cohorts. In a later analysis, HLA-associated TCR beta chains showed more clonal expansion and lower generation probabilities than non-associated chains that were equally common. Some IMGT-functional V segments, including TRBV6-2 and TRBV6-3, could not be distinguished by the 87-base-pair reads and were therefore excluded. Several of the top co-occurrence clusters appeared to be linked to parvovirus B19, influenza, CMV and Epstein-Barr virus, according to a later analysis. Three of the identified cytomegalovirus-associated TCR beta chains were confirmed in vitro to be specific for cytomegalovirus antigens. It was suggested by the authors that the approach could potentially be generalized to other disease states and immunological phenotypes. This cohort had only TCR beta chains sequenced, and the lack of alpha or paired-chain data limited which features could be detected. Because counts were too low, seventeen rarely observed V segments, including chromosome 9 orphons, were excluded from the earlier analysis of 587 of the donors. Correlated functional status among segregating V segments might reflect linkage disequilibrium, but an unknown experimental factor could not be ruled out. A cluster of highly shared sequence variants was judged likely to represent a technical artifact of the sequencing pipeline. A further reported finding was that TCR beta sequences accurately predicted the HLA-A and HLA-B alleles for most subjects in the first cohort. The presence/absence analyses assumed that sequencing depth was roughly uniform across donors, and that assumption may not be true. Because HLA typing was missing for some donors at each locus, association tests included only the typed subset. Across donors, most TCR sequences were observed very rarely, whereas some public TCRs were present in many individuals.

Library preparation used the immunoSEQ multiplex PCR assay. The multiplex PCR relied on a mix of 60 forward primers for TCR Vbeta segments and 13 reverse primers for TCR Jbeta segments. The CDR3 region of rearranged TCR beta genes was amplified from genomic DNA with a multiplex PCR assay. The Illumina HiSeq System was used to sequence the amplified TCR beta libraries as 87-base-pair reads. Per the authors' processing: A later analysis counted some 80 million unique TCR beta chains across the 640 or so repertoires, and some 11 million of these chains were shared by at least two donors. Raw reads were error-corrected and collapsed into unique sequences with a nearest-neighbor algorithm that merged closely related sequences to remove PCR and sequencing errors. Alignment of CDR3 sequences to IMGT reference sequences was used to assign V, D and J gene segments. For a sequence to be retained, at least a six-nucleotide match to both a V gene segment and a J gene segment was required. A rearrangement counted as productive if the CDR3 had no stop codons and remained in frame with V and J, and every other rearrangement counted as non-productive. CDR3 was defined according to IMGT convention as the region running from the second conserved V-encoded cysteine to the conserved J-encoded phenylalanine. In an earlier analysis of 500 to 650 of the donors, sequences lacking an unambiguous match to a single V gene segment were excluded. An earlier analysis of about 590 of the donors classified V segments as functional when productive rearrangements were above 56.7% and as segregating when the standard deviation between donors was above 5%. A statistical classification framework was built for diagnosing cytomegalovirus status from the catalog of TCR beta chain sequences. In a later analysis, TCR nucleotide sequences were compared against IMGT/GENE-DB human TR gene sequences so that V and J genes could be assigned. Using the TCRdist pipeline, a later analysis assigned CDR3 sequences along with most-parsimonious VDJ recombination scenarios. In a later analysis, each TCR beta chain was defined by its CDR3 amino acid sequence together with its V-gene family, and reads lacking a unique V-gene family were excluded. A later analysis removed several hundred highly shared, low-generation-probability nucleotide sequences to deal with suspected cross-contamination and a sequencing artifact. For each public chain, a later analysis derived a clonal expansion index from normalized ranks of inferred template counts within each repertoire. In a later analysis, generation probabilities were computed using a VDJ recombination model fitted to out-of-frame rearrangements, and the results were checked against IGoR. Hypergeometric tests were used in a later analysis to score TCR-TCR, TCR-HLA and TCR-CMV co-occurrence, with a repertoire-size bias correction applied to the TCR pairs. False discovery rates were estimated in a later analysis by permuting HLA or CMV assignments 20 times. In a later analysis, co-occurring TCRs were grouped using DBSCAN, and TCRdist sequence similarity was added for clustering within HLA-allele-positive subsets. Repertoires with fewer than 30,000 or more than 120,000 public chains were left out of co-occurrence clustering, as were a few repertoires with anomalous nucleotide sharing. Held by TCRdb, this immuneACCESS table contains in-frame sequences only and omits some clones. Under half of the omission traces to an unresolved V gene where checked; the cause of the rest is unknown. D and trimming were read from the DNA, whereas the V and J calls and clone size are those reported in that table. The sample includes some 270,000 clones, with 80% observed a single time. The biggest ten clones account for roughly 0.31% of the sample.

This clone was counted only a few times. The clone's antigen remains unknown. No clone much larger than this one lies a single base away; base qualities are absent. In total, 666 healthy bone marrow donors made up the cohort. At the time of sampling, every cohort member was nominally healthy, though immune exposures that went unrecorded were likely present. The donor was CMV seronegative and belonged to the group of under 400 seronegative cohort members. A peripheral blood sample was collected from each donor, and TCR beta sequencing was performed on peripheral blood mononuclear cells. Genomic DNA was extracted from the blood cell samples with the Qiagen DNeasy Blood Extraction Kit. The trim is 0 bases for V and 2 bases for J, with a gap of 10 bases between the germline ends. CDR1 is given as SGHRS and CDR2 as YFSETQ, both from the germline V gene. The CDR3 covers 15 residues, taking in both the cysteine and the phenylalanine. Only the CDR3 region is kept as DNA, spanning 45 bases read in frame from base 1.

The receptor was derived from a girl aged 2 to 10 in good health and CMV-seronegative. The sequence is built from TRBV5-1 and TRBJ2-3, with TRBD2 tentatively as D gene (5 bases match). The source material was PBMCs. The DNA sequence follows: TGCGCCAGCAGCTTGGCCATAGGACTCACAGATACGCAGTATTTT. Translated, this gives CASSLAIGLTDTQYF. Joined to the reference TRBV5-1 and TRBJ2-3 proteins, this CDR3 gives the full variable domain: KAGVTQTPRYLIKTRGQQVTLSCSPISGHRSVSWYQQTPGQGLQFLFEYFSETQRNKGNFPGRFSGRQFSNSRSEMNVSTLELGDSALYLCASSLAIGLTDTQYFGPGTRLTVL.